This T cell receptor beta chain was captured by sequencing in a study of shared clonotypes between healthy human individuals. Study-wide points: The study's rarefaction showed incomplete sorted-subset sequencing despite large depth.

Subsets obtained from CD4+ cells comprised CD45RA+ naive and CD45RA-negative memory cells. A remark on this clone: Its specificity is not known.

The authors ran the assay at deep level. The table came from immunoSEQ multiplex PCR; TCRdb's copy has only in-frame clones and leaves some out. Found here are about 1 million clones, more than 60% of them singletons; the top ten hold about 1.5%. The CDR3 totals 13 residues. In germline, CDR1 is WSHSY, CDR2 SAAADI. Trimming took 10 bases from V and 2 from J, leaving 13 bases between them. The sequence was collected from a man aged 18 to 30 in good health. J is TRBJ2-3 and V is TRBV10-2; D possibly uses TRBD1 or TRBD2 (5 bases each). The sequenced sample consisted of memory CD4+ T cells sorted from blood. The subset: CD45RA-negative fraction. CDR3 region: CAIRRDHTDTQYF. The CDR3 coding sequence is TGCGCCATCCGCCGGGACCACACAGATACGCAGTATTTT.